This T cell receptor (beta chain) was sequenced in a study of graft-versus-host responses after intestinal transplantation. Study background: All of the recipients had induction that used anti-thymocyte globulin, then tacrolimus and steroids for two to three years. Findings and limits, study-wide: Elevated graft-versus-host to host-versus-graft clonal ratios in allografts were recorded for patients with graft-donor T cell macrochimerism. After transplant, early declines in HvG clones were associated with peak levels of circulating GvH clones.

The method was immunoSEQ multiplex PCR; TCRdb's version includes in-frame clones alone and lacks a portion of them. This table holds approximately 89,000 clones, about 90% found once. Notes on this clone: The target antigen is unknown.

CDR3 length: 14 amino acids. Trimming took 4 bases from V and 4 from J, leaving 13 bases between them. From germline, CDR1 is MNHEY and CDR2 SVGAGI. The clonotype was recovered from a human donor who received an intestinal transplant. The source was unstimulated CD4+ T cells sorted from spleen or lymph node cells, collected before intestinal transplant. The chain employs TRBV6-5 and TRBJ1-2; the D is unclear. CDR3 DNA: TGTGCCAGCAGTTTGCCGGGGTCCCCCTATGGCTACACCTTC. Amino acids: CASSLPGSPYGYTF.